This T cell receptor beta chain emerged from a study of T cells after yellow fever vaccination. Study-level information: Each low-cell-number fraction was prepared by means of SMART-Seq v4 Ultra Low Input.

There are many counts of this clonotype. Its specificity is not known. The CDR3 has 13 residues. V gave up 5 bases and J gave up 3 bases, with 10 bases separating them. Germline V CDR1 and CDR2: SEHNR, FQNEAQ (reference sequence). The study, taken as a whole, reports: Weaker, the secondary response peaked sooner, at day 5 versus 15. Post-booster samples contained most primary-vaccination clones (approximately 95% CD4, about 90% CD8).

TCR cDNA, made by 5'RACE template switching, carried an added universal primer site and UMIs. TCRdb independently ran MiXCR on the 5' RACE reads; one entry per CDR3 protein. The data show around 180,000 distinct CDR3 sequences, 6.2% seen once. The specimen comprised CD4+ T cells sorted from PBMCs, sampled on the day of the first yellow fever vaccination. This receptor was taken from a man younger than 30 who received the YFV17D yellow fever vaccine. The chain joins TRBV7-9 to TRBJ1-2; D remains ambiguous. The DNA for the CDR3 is TGTGCCAGCAGCGCCCGGACGGACTATGGCTACACCTTC. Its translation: CASSARTDYGYTF.